This note documents a single TCR beta chain sequence. The CDR3 has 15 amino acids. Germline CDR1 reads SEHNR; CDR2 reads FQNEAQ (reference sequence). TCR libraries were prepared from 3,500 to 4,500 ng total RNA each. Addition of UMIs with a 6-nucleotide sample barcode was achieved by template switching. TCRdb re-called the 5' RACE reads and gives one entry per CDR3 protein, without DNA. The repertoire table contains approximately 380,000 distinct CDR3 sequences. The sample originates from a study of monozygotic twins with inflammatory bowel disease. The J gene is TRBJ2-1, the V gene TRBV7-9. The sequence derives from a human donor with ulcerative colitis or Crohn's disease, or a healthy co-twin of an affected twin (not recorded which). The specimen was blood. The CDR3 region is CASSFSGEAYNEQFF.